The clone carrying this TCR beta chain occurred once. Germline assignment: CDR1 MNHEY and CDR2 SMNVEV (reference sequence). Trimming left V 7 bases short and J 6 bases short, with 13 bases between. The length of the CDR3 is 13 residues. The record originates from a study of shared clonotypes between healthy human individuals. Method: immunoSEQ multiplex PCR; TCRdb's copy keeps in-frame clones and lacks some. Of a few hundred thousand clones in the sample, roughly four fifths are singletons; the top ten hold around 12%. Sequencing used PBMCs. The chain employs TRBV27 and TRBJ2-1; no firm D call. The origin of this receptor is a woman aged 35 to 49 in good health. Some clones in this sample may be carry-over from other donors' samples. The CDR3 loop is CASTTRLGNEQFF. The CDR3 DNA reads TGTGCCAGCACGACCCGCCTAGGCAATGAGCAGTTCTTC.